Only one count was recorded for the clone carrying this TCR beta chain. The CDR3 is made up of 14 amino acids. V gave up 4 bases and J gave up 1 base, with 11 bases separating them. Germline V gene lookup returns CDR1 MNHEY and CDR2 SMNVEV (reference sequence). This entry comes from a study of blood T cells in healthy people across ages. The use of a sample-barcoded 5' primer and a J-beta primer mix characterized a second PCR of roughly 6 to 11 cycles. TCRdb processed the 5' RACE reads anew with MiXCR; each CDR3 protein has one entry. The sample yields about 1.4 million distinct CDR3 sequences, around 59% seen once.

The chain couples TRBV27 to TRBJ2-7; D is perhaps TRBD2 (5 bases). This TCR was recovered from a man younger than 35 in good health. The specimen was blood. This CDR3 is CASSSVPGSYEQYF. CDR3 DNA sequence: TGTGCCAGCAGTTCCGTCCCGGGGTCCTACGAGCAGTACTTC.